The rows below give T cell receptor beta chains drawn from one sample of a study of blood T cell repertoires in COVID-19. Using immunoSEQ multiplex PCR, the repertoire was profiled, and TCRdb retains in-frame clones only, with some absent. The sample lists under 200,000 clones, around 80% occurring once. Sequencing input: peripheral blood. Every receptor here comes from a woman between 70 and 85 years old who had recovered from COVID-19. Each CDR3 is given with its conserved first and last residue. Fields, in order: V gene, clone size, D gene, J gene, CDR3 protein, CDR3 DNA. D genes are given only for firm matches. Clone size is given for some rows only: seen once, a few or many times, or a class if the clone is expanded.

v_gene: TRBV14
abundance: few
d_gene: NA
j_gene: TRBJ2-7
CDR3aa: CASSQAVGSYEQYF
CDR3nt: TGTGCCAGCAGCCAGGCGGTAGGATCCTACGAGCAGTACTTC

v_gene: TRBV19
abundance: NA
d_gene: TRBD1
j_gene: TRBJ1-6
CDR3aa: CASSIGRDRNSPLHF
CDR3nt: TGTGCCAGTAGTATAGGGAGGGACAGGAATTCACCCCTCCACTTT

v_gene: TRBV6-5
abundance: NA
d_gene: NA
j_gene: TRBJ1-1
CDR3aa: CASRRGTSGGEAFF
CDR3nt: TGTGCCAGCAGAAGGGGGACCTCTGGTGGTGAAGCTTTCTTT

v_gene: TRBV6-1
abundance: once
d_gene: NA
j_gene: TRBJ2-7
CDR3aa: CASSDPHSSYEQYF
CDR3nt: TGTGCCAGCAGTGACCCCCACTCGTCCTACGAGCAGTACTTC

v_gene: TRBV27
abundance: NA
d_gene: TRBD1
j_gene: TRBJ2-5
CDR3aa: CASSLGTGTQETQYF
CDR3nt: TGTGCCAGCAGTTTAGGGACAGGGACGCAAGAGACCCAGTACTTC

v_gene: TRBV9
abundance: NA
d_gene: TRBD1
j_gene: TRBJ2-7
CDR3aa: CASSPGQGDEQYF
CDR3nt: TGTGCCAGCAGCCCGGGACAGGGTGACGAGCAGTACTTC

v_gene: TRBV5-6
abundance: NA
d_gene: NA
j_gene: TRBJ1-2
CDR3aa: CASSARSAGYTF
CDR3nt: TGTGCCAGCAGCGCCCGGAGCGCCGGCTACACCTTC

v_gene: TRBV5-1
abundance: NA
d_gene: NA
j_gene: TRBJ2-5
CDR3aa: CASSFSTRGAETQYF
CDR3nt: TGCGCCAGCAGCTTCAGCACACGGGGGGCGGAGACCCAGTACTTC

v_gene: TRBV15
abundance: NA
d_gene: NA
j_gene: TRBJ1-1
CDR3aa: CATSRGGMDAPEAFF
CDR3nt: TGTGCCACCAGCAGAGGAGGGATGGACGCTCCTGAAGCTTTCTTT

v_gene: TRBV4-1
abundance: NA
d_gene: NA
j_gene: TRBJ2-5
CDR3aa: CASSRGRTARQETQYF
CDR3nt: TGCGCCAGCAGTCGCGGACGGACAGCGCGACAAGAGACCCAGTACTTC

v_gene: TRBV29-1
abundance: NA
d_gene: TRBD1
j_gene: TRBJ1-5
CDR3aa: CSVDRRQGRSQHF
CDR3nt: TGCAGCGTGGACCGCCGACAGGGAAGGTCCCAGCATTTT

v_gene: TRBV4-1
abundance: few
d_gene: TRBD2
j_gene: TRBJ2-4
CDR3aa: CASSQGGLAGAQGIQYF
CDR3nt: TGCGCCAGCAGCCAAGGGGGACTAGCGGGAGCCCAAGGCATTCAGTACTTC

v_gene: TRBV28
abundance: NA
d_gene: TRBD2
j_gene: TRBJ2-3
CDR3aa: CASSFLAGVADTQYF
CDR3nt: TGTGCCAGCAGTTTTCTAGCGGGAGTCGCAGATACGCAGTATTTT

v_gene: TRBV10-3
abundance: NA
d_gene: TRBD1
j_gene: TRBJ1-2
CDR3aa: CAITPGTGENYGYTF
CDR3nt: TGTGCCATCACTCCCGGGACAGGGGAAAACTATGGCTACACCTTC

v_gene: TRBV5-6
abundance: NA
d_gene: NA
j_gene: TRBJ2-2
CDR3aa: CASSQDRLFSTGELFF
CDR3nt: TGTGCCAGCAGCCAAGACAGGCTTTTTAGCACCGGGGAGCTGTTTTTT

v_gene: TRBV5-1
abundance: NA
d_gene: NA
j_gene: TRBJ2-5
CDR3aa: CASSLEGRETQYF
CDR3nt: TGCGCCAGCAGCTTGGAGGGGAGGGAGACCCAGTACTTC

v_gene: TRBV18
abundance: once
d_gene: NA
j_gene: TRBJ2-5
CDR3aa: CASQGETQYF
CDR3nt: TGTGCCAGCCAGGGGGAGACCCAGTACTTC

v_gene: TRBV5-1
abundance: NA
d_gene: TRBD1
j_gene: TRBJ1-1
CDR3aa: CASSIGTGVNTEAFF
CDR3nt: TGCGCCAGCAGCATCGGAACAGGGGTGAACACTGAAGCTTTCTTT

v_gene: TRBV4-2
abundance: NA
d_gene: NA
j_gene: TRBJ1-1
CDR3aa: CASSLGGAGEMNTEAFF
CDR3nt: TGTGCCAGCAGCCTCGGGGGGGCAGGGGAGATGAACACTGAAGCTTTCTTT

v_gene: TRBV24-1
abundance: NA
d_gene: TRBD2
j_gene: TRBJ2-1
CDR3aa: CATSDRGLAGGRYNEQFF
CDR3nt: TGTGCCACCAGTGACCGAGGACTAGCGGGAGGGAGGTACAATGAGCAGTTCTTC

v_gene: TRBV4-2
abundance: NA
d_gene: TRBD1
j_gene: TRBJ2-7
CDR3aa: CASSQGRDRGSYEQYF
CDR3nt: TGTGCCAGCAGCCAAGGCCGGGACAGAGGCTCCTACGAGCAGTACTTC

v_gene: TRBV19
abundance: NA
d_gene: NA
j_gene: TRBJ1-4
CDR3aa: CANMGGYGEKLFF
CDR3nt: TGTGCCAACATGGGAGGGTATGGTGAAAAACTGTTTTTT

v_gene: TRBV7-2
abundance: NA
d_gene: TRBD1
j_gene: TRBJ2-7
CDR3aa: CASMGRTGAGYEQYF
CDR3nt: TGTGCCAGCATGGGGAGGACAGGGGCCGGGTACGAGCAGTACTTC

v_gene: TRBV7-2
abundance: NA
d_gene: NA
j_gene: TRBJ2-1
CDR3aa: CASSRWRNEQFF
CDR3nt: TGTGCCAGCAGCCGTTGGCGGAATGAGCAGTTCTTC

v_gene: TRBV10-3
abundance: NA
d_gene: TRBD2
j_gene: TRBJ2-3
CDR3aa: CAISAYPGLAVGTDTQYF
CDR3nt: TGTGCCATCAGTGCCTACCCCGGACTAGCGGTCGGTACAGATACGCAGTATTTT

v_gene: TRBV30
abundance: few
d_gene: NA
j_gene: TRBJ2-6
CDR3aa: CAWSVWRAHSGANVLTF
CDR3nt: TGTGCCTGGAGTGTCTGGCGGGCCCACTCTGGGGCCAACGTCCTGACTTTC

v_gene: TRBV5-1
abundance: NA
d_gene: NA
j_gene: TRBJ1-2
CDR3aa: CASSLRESGRENGYTF
CDR3nt: TGCGCCAGCAGCTTGAGGGAATCGGGACGGGAGAATGGCTACACCTTC

v_gene: TRBV16
abundance: NA
d_gene: TRBD1
j_gene: TRBJ1-2
CDR3aa: CASSSRTGQRGYTF
CDR3nt: TGTGCCAGCAGCTCGCGGACAGGGCAGCGTGGCTACACCTTC

v_gene: TRBV3-1/TRBV3-2
abundance: once
d_gene: NA
j_gene: TRBJ2-7
CDR3aa: CASSQGGRAQYF
CDR3nt: TGTGCCAGCAGCCAAGGTGGCAGGGCGCAGTACTTC